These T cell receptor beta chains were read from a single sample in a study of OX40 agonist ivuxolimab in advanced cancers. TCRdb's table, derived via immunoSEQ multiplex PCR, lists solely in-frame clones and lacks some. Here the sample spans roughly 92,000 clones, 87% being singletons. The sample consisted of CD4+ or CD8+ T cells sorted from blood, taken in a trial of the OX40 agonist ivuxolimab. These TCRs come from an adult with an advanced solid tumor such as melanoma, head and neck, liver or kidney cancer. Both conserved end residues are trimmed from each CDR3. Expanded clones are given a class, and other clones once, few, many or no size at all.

ASSPTGTETQY	-	TRBV7-3	TRBJ2-5
ASHYSGRANEQF	few	TRBV6-5	TRBJ2-1
ASLPRRVGEKLF	-	TRBV30	TRBJ1-4
ATSPLNNSPLH	-	TRBV15	TRBJ1-6
ASSIDSGLALYEQY	-	TRBV19	TRBJ2-7
AISEKLTGSHEQY	once	TRBV10-3	TRBJ2-7
SVLAGGNTEAF	few	TRBV29-1	TRBJ1-1
ASSPGGEDTGELF	-	TRBV28	TRBJ2-2
ASSSQGETQY	-	TRBV11-3	TRBJ2-5
ASKRGDTGELF	-	TRBV19	TRBJ2-2
ASSVLGEDYTQY	-	TRBV19	TRBJ2-3
ASSPGGQGWGETQY	once	TRBV2	TRBJ2-5
ASSLDTDTQY	-	TRBV5-1	TRBJ2-3
ASSARDSYTEAF	-	TRBV9	TRBJ1-1
ASSERWDGGGIQY	-	TRBV6-1	TRBJ2-4
ASSASGQGAYEQY	-	TRBV7-3	TRBJ2-7
ASSTQLAGSTDTQY	-	TRBV5-1	TRBJ2-3
ASSQARGQDSYEQY	-	TRBV4-3	TRBJ2-7
ASSLGGGSYNEQF	-	TRBV5-1	TRBJ2-1
ASSPPTVDTQY	-	TRBV18	TRBJ2-3
ASKPGTSGRAGYNEQF	once	TRBV21-1	TRBJ2-1
ASRENKQGVSETQY	-	TRBV12-2	TRBJ2-5
ASSLGFSDRRYSPLH	-	TRBV7-9	TRBJ1-6
ASSDRGWGLASSGTQY	-	TRBV6-1	TRBJ2-3
FLGEGRNYGYT	once	TRBV5-4	TRBJ1-2
ASSLEIPPSSYNEQF	-	TRBV5-1	TRBJ2-1
ASRKTGGYSTDTQY	-	TRBV27	TRBJ2-3
ASSPGIDSPLH	few	TRBV18	TRBJ1-6
ASSVDISGDTGELF	-	TRBV9	TRBJ2-2
ASSTGSSNEKLF	-	TRBV11-2	TRBJ1-4
ASSLDTRTEQY	-	TRBV11-3	TRBJ2-7
ASSFFSRAPGSPLH	-	TRBV5-6	TRBJ1-6
ASSTSPGRETQY	-	TRBV28	TRBJ2-5
ASSPPAGEYNEQF	-	TRBV18	TRBJ2-1
ASSPISADKGPDTQY	-	TRBV19	TRBJ2-3
ASSLVGNNEQF	-	TRBV11-2	TRBJ2-1
ASSQESVAGGYYEQF	-	TRBV4-3	TRBJ2-1
ASMTGVGNEQF	-	TRBV18	TRBJ2-1
AIRDRGYPATNTEAF	-	TRBV10-3	TRBJ1-1
ASSLGPGQGSGANVLT	-	TRBV11-3	TRBJ2-6